Listed below are T cell receptor beta chains from one sample, sequenced in a study of T cells after yellow fever vaccination. MiXCR, applied by TCRdb to the 5' RACE reads, yields one record per CDR3 protein. This table holds 200,000 to 300,000 distinct CDR3 sequences, around 6.7% found once. Sequenced material: CD4+ T cells sorted from PBMCs, taken on the day of the yellow fever booster vaccination. The receptors come from a man younger than 40 who received the YFV17D yellow fever vaccine. The CDR3 runs from the conserved cysteine through the conserved F or W. The order of the fields is J gene, CDR3 length, V gene, CDR3 protein.

TRBJ2-1	12	TRBV7-2	CASSLWANEQFF
TRBJ2-2	14	TRBV12-3/TRBV12-4	CASSWREGTGELFF
TRBJ2-7	15	TRBV20-1	CSARRQGLALHEQYF
TRBJ2-2	14	TRBV18	CASSINRGTGELFF
TRBJ2-7	14	TRBV7-2	CASSGSGRSTEQYF
TRBJ2-7	15	TRBV10-3	CAIGMGIQPGMEQYF
TRBJ2-5	14	TRBV5-1	CASSPVYVQETQYF
TRBJ2-2	16	TRBV9	CASSVEQFRRVGELFF
TRBJ2-7	14	TRBV10-3	CALPTGGDSYEQYF
TRBJ2-1	15	TRBV5-6	CASSLARLASNEQFF
TRBJ2-7	12	TRBV14	CASSRGFHEQYF
TRBJ2-3	15	TRBV7-2	CASSLAIPGSDTQYF
TRBJ2-7	15	TRBV5-5	CASSLDSGDTYEQYF
TRBJ2-5	12	TRBV27	CASASGRETQYF
TRBJ2-1	16	TRBV5-1	CASSLRTSGESNEQFF
TRBJ2-1	12	TRBV29-1	CSVGGWYNEQFF
TRBJ2-7	18	TRBV5-4	CASSLGGGTSGRAYEQYF
TRBJ2-3	13	TRBV20-1	CSTTRGRADTQYF
TRBJ2-3	15	TRBV20-1	CSARMPGLAADTQYF
TRBJ2-5	11	TRBV5-1	CASRTEETQYF
TRBJ2-1	15	TRBV4-2	CASSQGTSGRNEQFF
TRBJ1-2	14	TRBV6-1	CASSENSAPYGYTF
TRBJ2-7	14	TRBV27	CASRTLGGTYEQYF
TRBJ2-1	11	TRBV5-6	CASSSLDEQFF
TRBJ2-6	12	TRBV20-1	CSVAGGEDVLTF
TRBJ2-1	15	TRBV6-5	CASSHRTISYNEQFF
TRBJ2-1	12	TRBV3-1	CASSLEPSGQFF
TRBJ2-3	15	TRBV20-1	CSARDFKQTTDTQYF
TRBJ1-1	10	TRBV29-1	CSVAVSEAFF
TRBJ2-2	16	TRBV5-1	CASSFRGQVDTGELFF
TRBJ1-4	13	TRBV18	CASSPRQNEKLFF
TRBJ2-3	13	TRBV20-1	CSAEGRSTDTQYF